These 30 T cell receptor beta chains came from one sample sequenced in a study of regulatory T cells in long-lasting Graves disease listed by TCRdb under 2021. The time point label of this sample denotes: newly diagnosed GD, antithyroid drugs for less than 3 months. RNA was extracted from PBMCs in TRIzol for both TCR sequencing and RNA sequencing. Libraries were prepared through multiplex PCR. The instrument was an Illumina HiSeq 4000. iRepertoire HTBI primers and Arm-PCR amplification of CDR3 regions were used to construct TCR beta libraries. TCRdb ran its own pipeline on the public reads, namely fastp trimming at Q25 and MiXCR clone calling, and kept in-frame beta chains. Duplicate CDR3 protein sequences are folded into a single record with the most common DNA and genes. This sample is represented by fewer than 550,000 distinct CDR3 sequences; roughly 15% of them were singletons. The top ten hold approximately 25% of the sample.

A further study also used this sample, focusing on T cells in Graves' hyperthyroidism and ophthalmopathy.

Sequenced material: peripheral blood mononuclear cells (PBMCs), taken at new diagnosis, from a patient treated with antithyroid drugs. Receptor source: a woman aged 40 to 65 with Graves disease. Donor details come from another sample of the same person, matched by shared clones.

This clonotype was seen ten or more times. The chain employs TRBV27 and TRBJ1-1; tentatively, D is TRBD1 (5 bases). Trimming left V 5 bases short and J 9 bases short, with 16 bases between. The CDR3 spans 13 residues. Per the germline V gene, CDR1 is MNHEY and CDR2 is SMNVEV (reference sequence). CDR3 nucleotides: TGTGCCAGCAGTGCCACGGGACGGACAAAAGCTTTCTTT. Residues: CASSATGRTKAFF.

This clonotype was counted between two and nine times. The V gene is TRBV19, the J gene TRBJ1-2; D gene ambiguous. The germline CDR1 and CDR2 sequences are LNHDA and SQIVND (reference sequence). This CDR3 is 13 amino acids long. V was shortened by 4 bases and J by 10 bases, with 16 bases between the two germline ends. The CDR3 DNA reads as TGTGCCAGTAGTACCGAGACGAGTAAATACTACACCTTC. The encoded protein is CASSTETSKYYTF.

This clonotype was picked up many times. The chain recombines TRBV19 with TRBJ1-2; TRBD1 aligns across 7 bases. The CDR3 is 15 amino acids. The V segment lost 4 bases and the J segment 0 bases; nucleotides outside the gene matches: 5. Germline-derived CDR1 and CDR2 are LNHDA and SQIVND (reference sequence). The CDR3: CASSTTQGANYGYTF. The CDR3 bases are TGTGCCAGTAGTACTACCCAGGGGGCTAACTATGGCTACACCTTC.

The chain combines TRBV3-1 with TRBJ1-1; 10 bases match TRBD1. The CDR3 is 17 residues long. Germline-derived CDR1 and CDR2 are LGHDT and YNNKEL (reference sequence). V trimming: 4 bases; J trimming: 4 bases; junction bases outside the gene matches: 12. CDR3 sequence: CASSRYRDRGWGTEAFF. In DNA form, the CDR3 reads TGTGCCAGCAGCCGGTACCGGGACAGGGGCTGGGGCACTGAAGCTTTCTTT. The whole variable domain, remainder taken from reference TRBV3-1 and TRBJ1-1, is DTAVSQTPKYLVTQMGNDKSIKCEQNLGHDTMYWYKQDSKKFLKIMFSYNNKELIINETVPNRFSPKSPDKAHLNLHINSLELGDSAVYFCASSRYRDRGWGTEAFFGQGTRLTVV.

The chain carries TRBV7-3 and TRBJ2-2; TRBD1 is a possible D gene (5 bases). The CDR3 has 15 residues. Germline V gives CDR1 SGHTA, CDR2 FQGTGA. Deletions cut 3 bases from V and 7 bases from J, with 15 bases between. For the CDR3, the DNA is TGTGCCAGCAGCTTCTCAATTTCAGGGTTCGGGGAGCTGTTTTTT. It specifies CASSFSISGFGELFF.

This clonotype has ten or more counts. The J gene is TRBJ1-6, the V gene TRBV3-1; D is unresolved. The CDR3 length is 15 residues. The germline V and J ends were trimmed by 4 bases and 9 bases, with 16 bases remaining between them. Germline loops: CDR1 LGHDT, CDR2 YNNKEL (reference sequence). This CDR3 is CASSRHDTSPSPLHF. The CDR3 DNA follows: TGTGCCAGCAGCCGCCATGACACCTCTCCTTCACCCCTCCACTTT.

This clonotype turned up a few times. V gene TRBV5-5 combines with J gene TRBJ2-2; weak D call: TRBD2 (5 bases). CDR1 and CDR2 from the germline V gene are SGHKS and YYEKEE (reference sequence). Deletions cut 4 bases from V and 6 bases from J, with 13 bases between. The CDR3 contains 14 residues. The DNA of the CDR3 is TGTGCCAGCAGCCCGGACTTAAAAGCCGGGGAGCTGTTTTTT. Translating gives CASSPDLKAGELFF.

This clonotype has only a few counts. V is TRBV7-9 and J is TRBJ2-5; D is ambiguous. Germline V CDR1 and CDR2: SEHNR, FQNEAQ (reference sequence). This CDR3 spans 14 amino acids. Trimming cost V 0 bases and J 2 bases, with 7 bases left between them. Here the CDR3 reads CASSLARQQETQYF. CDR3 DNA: TGTGCCAGCAGCTTAGCGAGGCAGCAAGAGACCCAGTACTTC.

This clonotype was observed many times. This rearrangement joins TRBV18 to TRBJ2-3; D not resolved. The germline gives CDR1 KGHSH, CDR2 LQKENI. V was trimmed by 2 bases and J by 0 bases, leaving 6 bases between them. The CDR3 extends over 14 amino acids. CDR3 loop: CASSPTPSTDTQYF. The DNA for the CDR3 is TGTGCCAGCTCACCAACTCCGAGCACAGATACGCAGTATTTT.

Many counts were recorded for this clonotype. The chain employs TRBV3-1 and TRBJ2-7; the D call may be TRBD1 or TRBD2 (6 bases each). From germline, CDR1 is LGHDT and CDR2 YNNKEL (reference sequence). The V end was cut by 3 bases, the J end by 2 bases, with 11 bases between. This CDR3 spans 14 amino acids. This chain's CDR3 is CASSQGGLTYEQYF. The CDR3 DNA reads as TGTGCCAGCAGCCAGGGGGGCCTAACCTACGAGCAGTACTTC.

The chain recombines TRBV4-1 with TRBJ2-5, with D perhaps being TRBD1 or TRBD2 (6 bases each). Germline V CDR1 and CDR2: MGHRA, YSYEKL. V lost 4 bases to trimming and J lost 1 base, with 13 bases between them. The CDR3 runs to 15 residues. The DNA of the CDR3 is TGCGCCAGCAGCCCCCCGGGGGCAGCCCAAGAGACCCAGTACTTC. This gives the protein CASSPPGAAQETQYF.

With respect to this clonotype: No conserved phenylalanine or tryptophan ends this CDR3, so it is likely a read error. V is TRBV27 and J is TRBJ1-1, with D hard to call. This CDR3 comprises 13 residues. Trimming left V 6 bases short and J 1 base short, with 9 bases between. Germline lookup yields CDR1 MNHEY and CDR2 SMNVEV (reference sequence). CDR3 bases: TGTGCCAGCAGACTGACAAGGAACACTGAAGCTTTCCTT. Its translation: CASRLTRNTEAFL.

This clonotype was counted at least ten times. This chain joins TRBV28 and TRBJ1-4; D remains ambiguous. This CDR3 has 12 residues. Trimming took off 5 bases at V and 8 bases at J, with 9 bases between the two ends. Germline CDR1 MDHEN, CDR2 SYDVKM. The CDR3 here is CASSTHGEKLFF. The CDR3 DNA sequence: TGTGCCAGCAGTACGCATGGCGAAAAACTGTTTTTT.

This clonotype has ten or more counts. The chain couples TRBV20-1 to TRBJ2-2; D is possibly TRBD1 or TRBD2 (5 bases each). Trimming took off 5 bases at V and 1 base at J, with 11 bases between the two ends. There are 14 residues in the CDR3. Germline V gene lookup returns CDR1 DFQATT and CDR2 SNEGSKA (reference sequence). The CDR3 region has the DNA TGCAGTGCTCCCCGGGACGGGAACACCGGGGAGCTGTTTTTT. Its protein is CSAPRDGNTGELFF.

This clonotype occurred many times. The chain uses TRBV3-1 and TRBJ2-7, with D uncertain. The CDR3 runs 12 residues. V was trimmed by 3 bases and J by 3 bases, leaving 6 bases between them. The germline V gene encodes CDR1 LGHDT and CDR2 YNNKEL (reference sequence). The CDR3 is CASSQKGYEQYF. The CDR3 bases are TGTGCCAGCAGCCAGAAGGGCTACGAGCAGTACTTC.

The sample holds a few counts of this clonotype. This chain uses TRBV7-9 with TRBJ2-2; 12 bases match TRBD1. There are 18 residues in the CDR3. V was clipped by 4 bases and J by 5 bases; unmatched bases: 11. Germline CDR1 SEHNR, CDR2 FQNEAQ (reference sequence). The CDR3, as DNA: TGTGCCAGCAGCTCCGCGTCTCGGGACAGGGGGCGAACCGGGGAGCTGTTTTTT. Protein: CASSSASRDRGRTGELFF.

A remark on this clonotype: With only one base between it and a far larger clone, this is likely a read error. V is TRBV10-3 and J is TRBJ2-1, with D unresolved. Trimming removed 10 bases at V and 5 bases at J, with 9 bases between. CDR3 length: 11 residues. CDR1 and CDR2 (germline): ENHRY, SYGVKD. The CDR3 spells CASSHNNEQFF. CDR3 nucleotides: TGTGCCAGCAGCCACAACAATGAGCAGTTCTTC.

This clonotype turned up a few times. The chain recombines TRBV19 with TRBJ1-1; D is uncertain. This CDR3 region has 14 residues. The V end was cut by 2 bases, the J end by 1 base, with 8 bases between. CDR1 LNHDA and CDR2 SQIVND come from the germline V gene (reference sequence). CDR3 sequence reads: CASSIYEGNTEAFF. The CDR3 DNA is TGTGCCAGTAGTATATACGAAGGGAACACTGAAGCTTTCTTT.

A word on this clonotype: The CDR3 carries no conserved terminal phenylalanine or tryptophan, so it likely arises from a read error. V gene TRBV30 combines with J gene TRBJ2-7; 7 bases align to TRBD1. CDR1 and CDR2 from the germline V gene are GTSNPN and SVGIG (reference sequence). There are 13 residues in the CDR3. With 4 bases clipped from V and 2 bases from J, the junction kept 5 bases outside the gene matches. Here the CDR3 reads CAWTTGAAYEQYL. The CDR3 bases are TGTGCCTGGACAACAGGGGCCGCCTACGAGCAGTACCTC.

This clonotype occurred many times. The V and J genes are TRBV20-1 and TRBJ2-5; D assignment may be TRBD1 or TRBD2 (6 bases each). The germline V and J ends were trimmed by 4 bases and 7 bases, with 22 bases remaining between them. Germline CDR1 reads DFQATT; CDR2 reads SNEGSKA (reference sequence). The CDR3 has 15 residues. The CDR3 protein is CSAIIAGGPPLTQYF. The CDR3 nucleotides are TGCAGTGCTATTATAGCCGGGGGCCCACCATTGACCCAGTACTTC.

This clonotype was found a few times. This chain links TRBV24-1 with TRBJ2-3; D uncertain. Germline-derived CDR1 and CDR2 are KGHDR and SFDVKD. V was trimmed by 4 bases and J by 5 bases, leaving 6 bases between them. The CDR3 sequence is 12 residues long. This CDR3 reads CATSDTIDTQYF. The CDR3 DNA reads TGTGCCACCAGTGACACTATAGATACGCAGTATTTT.

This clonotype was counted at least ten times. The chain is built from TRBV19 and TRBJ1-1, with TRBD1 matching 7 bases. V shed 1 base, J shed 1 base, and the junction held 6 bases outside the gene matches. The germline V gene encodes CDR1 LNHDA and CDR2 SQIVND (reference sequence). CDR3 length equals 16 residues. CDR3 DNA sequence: TGTGCCAGTAGTATAGGACCGGACAGGACGAACACTGAAGCTTTCTTT. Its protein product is CASSIGPDRTNTEAFF.

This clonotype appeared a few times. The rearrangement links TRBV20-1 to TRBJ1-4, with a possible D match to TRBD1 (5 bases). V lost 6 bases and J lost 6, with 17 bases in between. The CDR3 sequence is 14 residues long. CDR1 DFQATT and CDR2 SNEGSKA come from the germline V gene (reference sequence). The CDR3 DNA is TGCAGTGCCCGCAGGAGGGGAGGGGATGAAAAACTGTTTTTT. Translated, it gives CSARRRGGDEKLFF.

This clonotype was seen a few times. CDR3 in amino acids: CASSLMGTGNEKLFF. CDR3 bases: TGTGCCAGCAGCTTAATGGGGACAGGGAATGAAAAACTGTTTTTT. The J gene is TRBJ1-4, the V gene TRBV7-9, with 9 bases identical to TRBD1. CDR1 and CDR2 (germline): SEHNR, FQNEAQ (reference sequence). J was trimmed by 5 bases and V by 2 bases; bases with no gene match: 3. There are 15 residues in the CDR3.

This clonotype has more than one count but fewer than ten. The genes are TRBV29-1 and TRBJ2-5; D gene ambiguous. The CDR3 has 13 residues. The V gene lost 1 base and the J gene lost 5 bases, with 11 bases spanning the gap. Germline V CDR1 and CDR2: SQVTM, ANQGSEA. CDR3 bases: TGCAGCGTTGAAGCGGGTCGACGGGAGACCCAGTACTTC. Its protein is CSVEAGRRETQYF. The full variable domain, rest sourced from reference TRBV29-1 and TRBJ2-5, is SAVISQKPSRDICQRGTSLTIQCQVDSQVTMMFWYRQQPGQSLTLIATANQGSEATYESGFVIDKFPISRPNLTFSTLTVSNMSPEDSSIYLCSVEAGRRETQYFGPGTRLLVL.

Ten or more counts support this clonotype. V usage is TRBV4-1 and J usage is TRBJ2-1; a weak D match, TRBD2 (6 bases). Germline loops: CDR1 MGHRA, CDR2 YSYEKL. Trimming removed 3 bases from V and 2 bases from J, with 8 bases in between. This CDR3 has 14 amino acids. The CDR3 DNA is TGCGCCAGCAGCCAGGGCGGGGCCTACAATGAGCAGTTCTTC. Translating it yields CASSQGGAYNEQFF.

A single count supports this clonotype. DNA of the CDR3: TGTGCCAGCAGCTTAGAGGGGACAGGGGTACATGAGCAGTTCTTC. Translation: CASSLEGTGVHEQFF. The genes are TRBV7-9 and TRBJ2-1; 10 nucleotides align to TRBD1. V lost 1 base to trimming and J lost 8 bases; unmatched junction nucleotides: 5. CDR3 size: 15 residues. Germline values: CDR1 SEHNR, CDR2 FQNEAQ (reference sequence).

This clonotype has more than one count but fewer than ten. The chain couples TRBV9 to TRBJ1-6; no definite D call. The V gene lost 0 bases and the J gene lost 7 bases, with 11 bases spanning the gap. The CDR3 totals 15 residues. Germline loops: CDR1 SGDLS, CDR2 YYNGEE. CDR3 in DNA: TGTGCCAGCAGCGTAGCTATCTCCCCGAATTCACCCCTCCACTTT. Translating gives CASSVAISPNSPLHF.

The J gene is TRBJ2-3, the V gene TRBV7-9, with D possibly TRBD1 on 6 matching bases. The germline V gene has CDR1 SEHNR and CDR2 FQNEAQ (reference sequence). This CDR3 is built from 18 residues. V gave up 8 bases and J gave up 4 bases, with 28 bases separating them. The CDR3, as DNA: TGTGCCAGCTACTCATCCAATATCGCCAGGGGTCTTTCAGATACGCAGTATTTT. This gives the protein CASYSSNIARGLSDTQYF.

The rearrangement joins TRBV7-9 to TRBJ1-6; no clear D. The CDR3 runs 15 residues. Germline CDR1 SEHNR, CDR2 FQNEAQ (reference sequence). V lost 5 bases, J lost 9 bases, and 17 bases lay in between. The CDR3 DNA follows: TGTGCCAGCAGCCCATCTGGCTCGGAGGGTTCACCCCTCCACTTT. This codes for CASSPSGSEGSPLHF.